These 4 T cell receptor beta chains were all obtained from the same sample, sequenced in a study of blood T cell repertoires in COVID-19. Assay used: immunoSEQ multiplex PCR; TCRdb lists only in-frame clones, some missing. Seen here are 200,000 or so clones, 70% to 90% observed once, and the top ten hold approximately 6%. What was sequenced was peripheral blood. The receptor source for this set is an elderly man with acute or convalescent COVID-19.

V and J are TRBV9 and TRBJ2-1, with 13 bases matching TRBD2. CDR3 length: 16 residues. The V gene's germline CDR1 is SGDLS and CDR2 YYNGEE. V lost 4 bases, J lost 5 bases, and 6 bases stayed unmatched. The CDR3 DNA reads TGTGCCAGCAGCCCCCGACTAGCGGGAGGCCACAATGAGCAGTTCTTC. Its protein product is CASSPRLAGGHNEQFF.

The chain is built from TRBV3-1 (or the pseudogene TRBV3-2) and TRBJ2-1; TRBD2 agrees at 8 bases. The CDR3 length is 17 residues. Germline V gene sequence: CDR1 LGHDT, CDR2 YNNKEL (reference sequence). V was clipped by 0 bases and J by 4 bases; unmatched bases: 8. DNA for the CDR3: TGTGCCAGCAGCCAAGAGTCGGCGGGGGGCCTTTACAATGAGCAGTTCTTC. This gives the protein CASSQESAGGLYNEQFF.

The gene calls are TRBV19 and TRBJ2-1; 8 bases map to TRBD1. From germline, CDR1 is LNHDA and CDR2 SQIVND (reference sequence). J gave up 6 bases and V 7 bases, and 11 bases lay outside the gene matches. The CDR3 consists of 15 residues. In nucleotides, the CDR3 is TGTGCCAGTACACTCCAGGGGGCGCGCAGCAATGAGCAGTTCTTC. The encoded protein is CASTLQGARSNEQFF.

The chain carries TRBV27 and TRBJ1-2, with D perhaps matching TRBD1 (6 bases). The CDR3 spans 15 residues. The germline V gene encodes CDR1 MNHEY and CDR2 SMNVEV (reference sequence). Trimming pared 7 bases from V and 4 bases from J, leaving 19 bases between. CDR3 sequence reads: CASTSAGGDIYGYTF. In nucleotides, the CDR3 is TGTGCCAGCACCTCGGCGGGGGGCGATATCTATGGCTACACCTTC.